The 3 T cell receptor beta chains below all came from one sample that was sequenced in a study of control samples from healthy donors and cancer patients. Profiling relied on immunoSEQ multiplex PCR, and the TCRdb table lists in-frame clones only, not all of them. Of about 82,000 clones listed, 70% to 90% are singletons. Specimen: blood. These receptors all stem from a man aged 50 to 60 in good health.

The rearrangement joins TRBV9 to TRBJ2-5, with D unresolved. The V end was cut by 0 bases, the J end by 5 bases, with 8 bases between. The CDR3 is 13 residues long. The germline V gene encodes CDR1 SGDLS and CDR2 YYNGEE. The CDR3: CASSVDNTETQYF. CDR3 nucleotides: TGTGCCAGCAGCGTAGATAATACGGAGACCCAGTACTTC.

V gene TRBV6-6 combines with J gene TRBJ1-4, with 7 nucleotides matching TRBD1. The CDR3 is made up of 13 amino acids. Germline CDR1 is MNHNY and CDR2 is SVGAGI (reference sequence). J lost 14 bases, V lost 1 base, and 7 bases had no gene match. The CDR3 DNA reads as TGTGCCAGCAGTTACTTAGGGGGCAAGGGGCTGTTTTTT. It yields the protein CASSYLGGKGLFF.

V is TRBV3-1 (or the pseudogene TRBV3-2) and J is TRBJ2-7, with 11 positions matching TRBD2. CDR3 length equals 19 residues. CDR1 LGHDT and CDR2 YNNKEL come from the germline V gene (reference sequence). V trimming: 5 bases; J trimming: 1 base; junction bases outside the gene matches: 16. The CDR3 loop is CASSVTVASGLAESYEQYF. The CDR3 DNA reads as TGTGCCAGCAGCGTAACCGTAGCTTCGGGACTAGCGGAATCCTACGAGCAGTACTTC.